Shown below are 6 T cell receptor beta chains from a single sample sequenced in a study of blood T cell repertoires in COVID-19. TCRdb's table, derived via immunoSEQ multiplex PCR, lists solely in-frame clones and lacks some. Among under 200,000 clones listed, almost 85% were seen once. The sequenced material came from peripheral blood. Receptors were obtained from a man aged 35 to 55 who had recovered from COVID-19.

The chain recombines TRBV27 with TRBJ2-3; D unresolved. Germline V gene sequence: CDR1 MNHEY, CDR2 SMNVEV (reference sequence). The CDR3 totals 11 residues. V lost 5 bases to trimming and J lost 8 bases, with 8 bases between them. The CDR3 region has the DNA TGTGCCAGCAGTAGCACGCGTACGCAGTATTTT. Protein: CASSSTRTQYF.

This chain connects TRBV19 to TRBJ2-7; 9 bases align to TRBD1. V gave up 1 base and J gave up 2 bases; unmatched junction bases: 0. There are 14 residues in the CDR3. Germline lookup yields CDR1 LNHDA and CDR2 SQIVND (reference sequence). The CDR3 protein is CASSIGDRAYEQYF. For the CDR3, the DNA is TGTGCCAGTAGTATAGGGGACAGGGCCTACGAGCAGTACTTC.

The chain combines TRBV6-4 with TRBJ2-1; weak D call: TRBD1 (6 bases). Trimming removed 6 bases from V and 6 bases from J, with 15 bases in between. Germline values: CDR1 MRHNA, CDR2 SNTAGT. The CDR3 runs to 14 residues. The chain's CDR3 is CASSPRGLSNEQFF. DNA for the CDR3: TGTGCCAGCAGCCCCAGGGGCCTTAGCAATGAGCAGTTCTTC.

V usage is TRBV28 and J usage is TRBJ2-5; no clear D gene. In germline, CDR1 is MDHEN, CDR2 SYDVKM. This CDR3 spans 15 amino acids. The V and J ends lost 3 bases and 4 bases respectively, with 15 bases between them. The CDR3 reads CASSLPLSGGETQYF. The CDR3 nucleotides are TGTGCCAGCAGTTTGCCGCTTAGTGGTGGAGAGACCCAGTACTTC.

The V and J genes are TRBV29-1 and TRBJ2-5; TRBD1 matches at 7 bases. From germline, CDR1 is SQVTM and CDR2 ANQGSEA. The J segment lost 2 bases and the V segment lost 6 bases, leaving 9 bases of the junction unmatched. The CDR3 covers 14 residues. The CDR3 loop is CSVFTLGQQETQYF. CDR3 in DNA: TGCAGCGTCTTCACCCTGGGACAGCAAGAGACCCAGTACTTC. Drawing the rest from reference TRBV29-1 and TRBJ2-5, the complete variable domain is SAVISQKPSRDICQRGTSLTIQCQVDSQVTMMFWYRQQPGQSLTLIATANQGSEATYESGFVIDKFPISRPNLTFSTLTVSNMSPEDSSIYLCSVFTLGQQETQYFGPGTRLLVL.

This chain joins TRBV20-1 and TRBJ1-2, with D possibly matching TRBD1 (5 bases). Germline V gene lookup returns CDR1 DFQATT and CDR2 SNEGSKA (reference sequence). This CDR3 is 11 amino acids long. V gave up 3 bases and J gave up 8 bases, with 10 bases separating them. The CDR3 loop reads CSASVRGGYTF. DNA for the CDR3: TGCAGTGCTAGTGTAAGGGGCGGCTACACCTTC.